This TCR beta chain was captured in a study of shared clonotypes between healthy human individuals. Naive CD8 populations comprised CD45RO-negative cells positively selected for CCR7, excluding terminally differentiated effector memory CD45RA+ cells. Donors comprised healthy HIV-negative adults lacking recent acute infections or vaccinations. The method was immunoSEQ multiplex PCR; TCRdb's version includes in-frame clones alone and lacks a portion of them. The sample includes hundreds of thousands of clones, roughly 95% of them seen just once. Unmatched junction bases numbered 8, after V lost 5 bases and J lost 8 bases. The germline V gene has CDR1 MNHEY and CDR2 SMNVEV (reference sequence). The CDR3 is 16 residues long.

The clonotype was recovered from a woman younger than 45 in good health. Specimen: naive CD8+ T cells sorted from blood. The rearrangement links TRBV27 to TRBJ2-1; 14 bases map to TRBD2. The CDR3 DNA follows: TGTGCCAGCAGTCACGGGACTAGCGGGAGTTGGTATGAGCAGTTCTTC. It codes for CASSHGTSGSWYEQFF.